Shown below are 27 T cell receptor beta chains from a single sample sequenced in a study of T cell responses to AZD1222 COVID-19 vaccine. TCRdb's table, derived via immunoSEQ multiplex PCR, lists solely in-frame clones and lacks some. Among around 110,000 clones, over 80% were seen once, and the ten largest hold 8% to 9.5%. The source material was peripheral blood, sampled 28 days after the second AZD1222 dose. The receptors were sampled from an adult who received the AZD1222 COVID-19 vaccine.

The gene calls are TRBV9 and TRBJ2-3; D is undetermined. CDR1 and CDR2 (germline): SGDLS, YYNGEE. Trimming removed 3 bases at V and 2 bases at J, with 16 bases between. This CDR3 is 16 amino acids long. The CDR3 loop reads CASSETPRVHTDTQYF. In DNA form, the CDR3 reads TGTGCCAGCAGCGAGACCCCCCGGGTCCACACAGATACGCAGTATTTT.

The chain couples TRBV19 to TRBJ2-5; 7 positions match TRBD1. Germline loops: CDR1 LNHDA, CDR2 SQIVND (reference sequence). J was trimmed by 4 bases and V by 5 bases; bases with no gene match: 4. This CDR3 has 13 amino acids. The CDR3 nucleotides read TGTGCCAGTAGTGCACAGGGGAGAGAGACCCAGTACTTC. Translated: CASSAQGRETQYF.

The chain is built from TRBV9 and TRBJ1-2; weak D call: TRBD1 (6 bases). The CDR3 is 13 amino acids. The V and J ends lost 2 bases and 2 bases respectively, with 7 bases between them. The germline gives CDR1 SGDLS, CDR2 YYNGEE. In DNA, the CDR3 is TGTGCCAGCAGCGTCACAGGGAACTATGGCTACACCTTC. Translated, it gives CASSVTGNYGYTF.

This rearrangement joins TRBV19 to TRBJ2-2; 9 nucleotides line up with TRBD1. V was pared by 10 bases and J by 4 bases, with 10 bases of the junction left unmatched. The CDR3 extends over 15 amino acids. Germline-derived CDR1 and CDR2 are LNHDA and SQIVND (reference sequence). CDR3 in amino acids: CATRPGQGITGELFF. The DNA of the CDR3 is TGTGCCACCAGACCGGGACAGGGTATCACCGGGGAGCTGTTTTTT.

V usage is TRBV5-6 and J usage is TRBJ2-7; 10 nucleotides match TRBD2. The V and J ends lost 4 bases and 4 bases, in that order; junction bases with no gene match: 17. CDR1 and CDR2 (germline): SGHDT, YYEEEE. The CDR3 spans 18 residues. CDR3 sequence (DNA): TGTGCCAGCAGCCGCGGGAGTAGCGGGAGGAGGGAGTTATACGAGCAGTACTTC. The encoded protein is CASSRGSSGRRELYEQYF.

In DNA form, the CDR3 reads TGTGCCATCAGACAGGAGAACACTGAAGCTTTCTTT. Amino acid sequence: CAIRQENTEAFF. The chain has TRBV10-3 and TRBJ1-1; D might be TRBD1 (5 bases). Deletions cut 6 bases from V and 1 base from J, with 6 bases between. CDR1 and CDR2 from the germline V gene are ENHRY and SYGVKD. This CDR3 contains 12 residues.

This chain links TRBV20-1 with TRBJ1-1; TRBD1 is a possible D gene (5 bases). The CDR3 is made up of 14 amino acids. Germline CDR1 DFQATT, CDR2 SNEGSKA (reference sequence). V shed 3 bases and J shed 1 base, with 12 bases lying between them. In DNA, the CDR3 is TGCAGTGCTAGTCTTGGGGGGGGGAACACTGAAGCTTTCTTT. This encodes CSASLGGGNTEAFF.

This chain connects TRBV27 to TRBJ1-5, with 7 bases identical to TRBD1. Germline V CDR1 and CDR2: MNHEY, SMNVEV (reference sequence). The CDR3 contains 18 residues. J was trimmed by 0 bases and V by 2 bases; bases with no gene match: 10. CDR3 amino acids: CASSLRFGTDYSNQPQHF. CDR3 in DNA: TGTGCCAGCAGTTTAAGGTTCGGGACAGACTATAGCAATCAGCCCCAGCATTTT.

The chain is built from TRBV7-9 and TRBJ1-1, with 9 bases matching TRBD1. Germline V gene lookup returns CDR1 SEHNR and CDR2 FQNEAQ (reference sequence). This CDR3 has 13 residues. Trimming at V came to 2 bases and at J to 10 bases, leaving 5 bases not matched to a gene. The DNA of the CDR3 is TGTGCCAGCAGCTTATCGGACAGGGGATCAGCTTTCTTT. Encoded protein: CASSLSDRGSAFF.

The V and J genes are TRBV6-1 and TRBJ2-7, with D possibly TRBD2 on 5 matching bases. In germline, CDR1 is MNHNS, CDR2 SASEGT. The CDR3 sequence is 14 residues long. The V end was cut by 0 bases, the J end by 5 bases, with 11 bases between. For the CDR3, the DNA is TGTGCCAGCAGTGAAGCGGGGTCGGGGAACGAGCAGTACTTC. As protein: CASSEAGSGNEQYF.

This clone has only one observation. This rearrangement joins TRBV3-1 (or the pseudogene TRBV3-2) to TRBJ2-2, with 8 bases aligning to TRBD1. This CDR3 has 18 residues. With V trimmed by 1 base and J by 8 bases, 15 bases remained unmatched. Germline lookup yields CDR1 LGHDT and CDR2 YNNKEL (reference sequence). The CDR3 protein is CASSQVVRRDRLWGELFF. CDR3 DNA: TGTGCCAGCAGCCAAGTTGTTCGTCGGGACAGGCTATGGGGGGAGCTGTTTTTT.

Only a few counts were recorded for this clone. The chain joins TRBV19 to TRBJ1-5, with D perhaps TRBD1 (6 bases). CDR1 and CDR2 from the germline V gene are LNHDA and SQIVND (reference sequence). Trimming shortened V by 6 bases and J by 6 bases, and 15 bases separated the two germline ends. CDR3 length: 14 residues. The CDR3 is CASSTTGLGQPQHF. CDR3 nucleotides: TGTGCCAGTAGCACTACAGGGCTTGGTCAGCCCCAGCATTTT.

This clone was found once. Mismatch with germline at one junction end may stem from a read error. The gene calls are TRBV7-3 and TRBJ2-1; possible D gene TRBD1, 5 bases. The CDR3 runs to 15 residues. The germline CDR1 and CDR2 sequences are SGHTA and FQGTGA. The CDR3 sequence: CASSITGDSYNEQFF. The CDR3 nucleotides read TGTGCCAGCAGCATAACAGGAGACAGTTACAATGAGCAGTTCTTC.

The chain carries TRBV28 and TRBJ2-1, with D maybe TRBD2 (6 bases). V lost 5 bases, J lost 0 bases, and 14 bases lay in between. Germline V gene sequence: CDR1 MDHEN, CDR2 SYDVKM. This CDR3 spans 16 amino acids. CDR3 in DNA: TGTGCCAGCAGTCCGACTAGTTTGGGCTCCTACAATGAGCAGTTCTTC. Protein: CASSPTSLGSYNEQFF.

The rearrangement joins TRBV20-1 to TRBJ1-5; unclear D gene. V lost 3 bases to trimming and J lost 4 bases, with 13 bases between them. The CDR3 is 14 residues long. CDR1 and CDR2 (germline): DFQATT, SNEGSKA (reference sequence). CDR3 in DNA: TGCAGTGCTAGTATTCCGGCAAGTAATCAGCCCCAGCATTTT. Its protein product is CSASIPASNQPQHF.

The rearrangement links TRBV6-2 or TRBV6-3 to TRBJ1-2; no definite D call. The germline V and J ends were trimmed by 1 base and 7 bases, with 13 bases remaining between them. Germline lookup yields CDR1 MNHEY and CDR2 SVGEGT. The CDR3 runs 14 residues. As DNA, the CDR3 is TGTGCCAGCAGTTACTTCGGGGTCTCCGGTGGCTACACCTTC. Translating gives CASSYFGVSGGYTF.

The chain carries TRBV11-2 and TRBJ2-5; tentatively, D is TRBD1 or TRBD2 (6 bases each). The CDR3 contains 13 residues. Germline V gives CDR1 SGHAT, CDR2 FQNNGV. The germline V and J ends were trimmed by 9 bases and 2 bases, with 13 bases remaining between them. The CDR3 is CASSRGDQETQYF. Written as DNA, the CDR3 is TGTGCCAGTTCAAGGGGGGATCAAGAGACCCAGTACTTC.

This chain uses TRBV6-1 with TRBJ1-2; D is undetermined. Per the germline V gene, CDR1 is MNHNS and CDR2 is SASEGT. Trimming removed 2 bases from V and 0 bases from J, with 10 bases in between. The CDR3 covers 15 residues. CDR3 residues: CASSEQTVANYGYTF. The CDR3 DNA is TGTGCCAGCAGTGAACAAACAGTAGCTAACTATGGCTACACCTTC.

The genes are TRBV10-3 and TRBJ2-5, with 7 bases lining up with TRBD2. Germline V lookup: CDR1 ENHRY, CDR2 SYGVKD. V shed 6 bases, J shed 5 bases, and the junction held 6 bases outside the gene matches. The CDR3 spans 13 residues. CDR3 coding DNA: TGTGCCATCAGGGGAGGGGAGGGGGAGACCCAGTACTTC. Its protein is CAIRGGEGETQYF.

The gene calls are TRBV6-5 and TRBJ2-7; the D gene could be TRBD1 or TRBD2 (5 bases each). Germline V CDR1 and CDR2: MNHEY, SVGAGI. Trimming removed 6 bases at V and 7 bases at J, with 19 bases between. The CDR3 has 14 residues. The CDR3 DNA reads TGTGCCAGCAGCTATGGGACGAGCCGAGGGGAGCAGTACTTC. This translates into CASSYGTSRGEQYF.

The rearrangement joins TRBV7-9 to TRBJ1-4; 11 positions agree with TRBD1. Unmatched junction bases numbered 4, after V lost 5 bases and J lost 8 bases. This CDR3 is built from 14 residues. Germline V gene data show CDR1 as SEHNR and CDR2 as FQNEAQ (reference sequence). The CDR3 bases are TGTGCCAGCAGCGGACAGGGGGCGAGAGAAAAACTGTTTTTT. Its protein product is CASSGQGAREKLFF.

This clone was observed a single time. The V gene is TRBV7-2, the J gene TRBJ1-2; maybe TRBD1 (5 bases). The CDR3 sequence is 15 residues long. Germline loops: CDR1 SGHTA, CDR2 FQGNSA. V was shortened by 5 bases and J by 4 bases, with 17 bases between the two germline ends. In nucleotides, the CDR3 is TGTGCCAGCAGCCCGAGTGAGGGACGACCCTATGGCTACACCTTC. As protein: CASSPSEGRPYGYTF.

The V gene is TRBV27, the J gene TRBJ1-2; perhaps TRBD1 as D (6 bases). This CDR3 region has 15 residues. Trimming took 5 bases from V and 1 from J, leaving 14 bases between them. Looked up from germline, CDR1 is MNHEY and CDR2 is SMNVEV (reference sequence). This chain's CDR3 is CASSPRGGINYGYTF. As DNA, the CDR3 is TGTGCCAGCAGTCCCCGAGGGGGGATTAACTATGGCTACACCTTC.

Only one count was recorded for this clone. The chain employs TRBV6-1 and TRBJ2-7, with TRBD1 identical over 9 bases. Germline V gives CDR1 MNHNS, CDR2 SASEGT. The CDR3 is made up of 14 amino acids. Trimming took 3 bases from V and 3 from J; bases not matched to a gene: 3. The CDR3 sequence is CASSDMGQGYEQYF. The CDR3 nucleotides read TGTGCCAGCAGTGATATGGGACAGGGCTACGAGCAGTACTTC.

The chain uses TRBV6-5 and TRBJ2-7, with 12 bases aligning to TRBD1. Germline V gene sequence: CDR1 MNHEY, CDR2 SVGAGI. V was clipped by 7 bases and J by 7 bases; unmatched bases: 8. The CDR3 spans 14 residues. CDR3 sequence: CASTTGQGAGEQYF. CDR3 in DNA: TGTGCCAGCACCACGGGACAGGGGGCTGGGGAGCAGTACTTC.

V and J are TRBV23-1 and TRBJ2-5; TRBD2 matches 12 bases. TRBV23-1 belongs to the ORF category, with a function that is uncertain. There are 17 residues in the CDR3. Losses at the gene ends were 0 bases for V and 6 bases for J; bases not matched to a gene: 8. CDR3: CASSQSPRTSGIKTQYF. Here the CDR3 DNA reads TGCGCCAGCAGTCAATCCCCCCGGACTAGCGGGATTAAGACCCAGTACTTC.

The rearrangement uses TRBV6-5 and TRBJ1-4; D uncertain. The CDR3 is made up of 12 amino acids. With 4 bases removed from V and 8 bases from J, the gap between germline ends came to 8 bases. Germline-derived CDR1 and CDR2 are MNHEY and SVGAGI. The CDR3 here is CASSWGREKLFF. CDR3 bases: TGTGCCAGCAGTTGGGGTCGGGAAAAACTGTTTTTT.